What follows are 27 T cell receptor beta chains derived from one specimen sequenced in a study of CD8+ T cells in alopecia areata. RNA, once extracted, was reverse transcribed into cDNA for use as the sequencing template. The table came from immunoSEQ multiplex PCR; TCRdb's copy has only in-frame clones and leaves some out. The sample has about 74,000 clones, 25% to 35% seen once. The treatment here: oral pan-JAK inhibitor, 5-10 mg twice daily. Sequenced material: CD8+ T cells sorted from blood, taken at week 4, from a patient treated with tofacitinib. These TCRs come from a human donor with alopecia areata.

The chain carries TRBV29-1 and TRBJ2-7, with D possibly called TRBD1 or TRBD2 (5 bases each). The CDR3 has 14 residues. Germline V gene lookup returns CDR1 SQVTM and CDR2 ANQGSEA. With 6 bases removed from V and 4 bases from J, the gap between germline ends came to 19 bases. CDR3 coding DNA: TGCAGCGTCGGAGCCGGGACCGATCTTTACGAGCAGTACTTC. It specifies CSVGAGTDLYEQYF.

This rearrangement joins TRBV29-1 to TRBJ1-1; 7 nucleotides align to TRBD1. The V and J ends lost 7 bases and 1 base, in that order; junction bases with no gene match: 6. The CDR3 has 13 residues. Germline V lookup: CDR1 SQVTM, CDR2 ANQGSEA. The CDR3 loop reads CSAQGGGNTEAFF. CDR3 coding DNA: TGCAGCGCCCAAGGGGGCGGGAACACTGAAGCTTTCTTT.

V gene TRBV4-1 combines with J gene TRBJ1-2; D ambiguous. The CDR3 is 14 residues long. V was shortened by 2 bases and J by 2 bases, with 9 bases between the two germline ends. Germline values: CDR1 MGHRA, CDR2 YSYEKL. The CDR3 DNA follows: TGCGCCAGCAGCCAAAAATCGGGAAACTATGGCTACACCTTC. This translates into CASSQKSGNYGYTF.

This clone has a single count. V usage is TRBV19 and J usage is TRBJ1-2; D is unclear. The CDR3 runs to 12 residues. V dropped 7 bases and J dropped 8 bases, with 14 bases sitting between them. From germline, CDR1 is LNHDA and CDR2 SQIVND (reference sequence). The CDR3, as DNA: TGTGCCAGTACCCCGGGGATCGCCGGCTACACCTTC. It is translated as CASTPGIAGYTF.

The CDR3 region has the DNA TGTGCCAGCAGCCCGGCCCCCCCCGGTACGGGGAGCGGAAAACTGTTTTTT. Its protein is CASSPAPPGTGSGKLFF. This chain joins TRBV11-1 and TRBJ1-4; D is ambiguous. The CDR3 length is 17 residues. V lost 5 bases, J lost 10 bases, and 26 bases lay in between. The germline V gene encodes CDR1 SGHAT and CDR2 FQDESV (reference sequence).

This chain joins TRBV29-1 and TRBJ1-2; TRBD1 is a possible D gene (5 bases). Germline V gene lookup returns CDR1 SQVTM and CDR2 ANQGSEA. Deletions cut 2 bases from V and 4 bases from J, with 11 bases between. The CDR3 contains 13 residues. The CDR3 coding sequence is TGCAGCGTTGAAACAAGGGACGGCTATGGCTACACCTTC. Protein product: CSVETRDGYGYTF.

This clone was seen more than once but under ten times. This chain joins TRBV30 and TRBJ1-1, with D maybe TRBD1 (5 bases). The CDR3 spans 14 residues. Germline values: CDR1 GTSNPN, CDR2 SVGIG (reference sequence). V dropped 0 bases and J dropped 5 bases, with 13 bases sitting between them. CDR3 loop: CAWSVGPGGTEAFF. In DNA form, the CDR3 reads TGTGCCTGGAGTGTAGGCCCCGGGGGAACTGAAGCTTTCTTT.

Comment on this clone: Other DNA sequences in this sample translate to the same CDR3. V is TRBV27 and J is TRBJ2-7; a weak D match, TRBD2 (5 bases). Trimming took off 2 bases at V and 0 bases at J, with 5 bases between the two ends. The CDR3 contains 13 residues. CDR1 is MNHEY and CDR2 is SMNVEV in the germline V gene (reference sequence). The CDR3 loop reads CASSLRDSYEQYF. The CDR3 nucleotides read TGTGCCAGCAGTTTACGGGACTCCTACGAGCAGTACTTC.

This clone was counted a few times. The chain combines TRBV29-1 with TRBJ2-2, with D hard to call. The ends were cut back, 3 bases at V and 4 bases at J, with 9 bases in the middle. Germline V CDR1 and CDR2: SQVTM, ANQGSEA. This CDR3 region has 13 residues. CDR3 in DNA: TGCAGCGTTGATCAAGGGTCCACCGGGGAGCTGTTTTTT. The encoded protein is CSVDQGSTGELFF.

This clone was detected only a few times. The CDR3, as DNA: TGTGCCAGCAGCTTGGGCCCGGGGGGGAACGAGCAGTACTTC. It codes for CASSLGPGGNEQYF. The rearrangement uses TRBV7-2 and TRBJ2-7; TRBD2 agrees at 8 bases. The V gene end was trimmed by 3 bases and the J gene end by 5 bases; junction bases not matched to a gene: 6. The length of the CDR3 is 14 residues. The germline V gene encodes CDR1 SGHTA and CDR2 FQGNSA.

This chain joins TRBV9 and TRBJ2-5; TRBD2 matches at 9 bases. This CDR3 is 16 amino acids long. Germline V gives CDR1 SGDLS, CDR2 YYNGEE. Trimming took 4 bases from V and 5 from J; bases not matched to a gene: 12. Here the CDR3 DNA reads TGTGCCAGCAGCCTAGACCCGCGGGAGGGGGTGGAGACCCAGTACTTC. As protein: CASSLDPREGVETQYF.

This clone is classed as medium-sized. V is TRBV10-1 and J is TRBJ1-3; possible D gene TRBD1, 5 bases. Trimming removed 6 bases at V and 0 bases at J, with 18 bases between. CDR1 and CDR2 from the germline V gene are WNHNN and SYGVQD (reference sequence). This CDR3 is built from 17 residues. The CDR3 loop reads CASRNALGESSGNTIYF. As DNA, the CDR3 is TGCGCCAGCAGGAATGCCCTAGGGGAATCCTCTGGAAACACCATATATTTT.

This chain links TRBV30 with TRBJ1-1; 9 bases line up with TRBD1. Germline V lookup: CDR1 GTSNPN, CDR2 SVGIG (reference sequence). The CDR3 covers 13 residues. Unmatched junction bases numbered 2, after V lost 1 base and J lost 5 bases. Here the CDR3 reads CAWSEGTGTEAFF. CDR3 bases: TGTGCCTGGAGTGAAGGGACAGGGACTGAAGCTTTCTTT.

V is TRBV7-9 and J is TRBJ2-2; D might be TRBD1 (6 bases). Germline V gives CDR1 SEHNR, CDR2 FQNEAQ (reference sequence). This CDR3 region has 12 residues. V was trimmed by 8 bases and J by 5 bases, leaving 9 bases between them. In DNA, the CDR3 is TGTGCCAGCGGGGGCGCAACCGGGGAGCTGTTTTTT. This gives the protein CASGGATGELFF.

This clone was found a few times. CDR3 loop: CASSRDGGNQPQHF. Here the CDR3 DNA reads TGCGCCAGCAGCAGGGACGGAGGCAATCAGCCCCAGCATTTT. The chain is built from TRBV5-1 and TRBJ1-5; tentatively, D is TRBD1 (5 bases). V lost 4 bases and J 2 bases, leaving 10 bases between the germline ends. This CDR3 is 14 amino acids long. CDR1 is SGHRS and CDR2 is YFSETQ in the germline V gene.

This chain joins TRBV27 and TRBJ2-7; 8 bases agree with TRBD1. The CDR3 length is 14 residues. Losses at the gene ends were 3 bases for V and 4 bases for J; bases not matched to a gene: 5. Germline values: CDR1 MNHEY, CDR2 SMNVEV (reference sequence). The DNA for the CDR3 is TGTGCCAGCAGTTTCGGACAGGGTTGGTACGAGCAGTACTTC. This encodes CASSFGQGWYEQYF.

V and J are TRBV2 and TRBJ2-7; 12 positions match TRBD1. This CDR3 has 14 amino acids. Looked up from germline, CDR1 is SNHLY and CDR2 is FYNNEI. V was clipped by 6 bases and J by 7 bases; unmatched bases: 7. In DNA, the CDR3 is TGTGCCAGCAGGGGGACAGGGGGCATCAAAGAGCAGTACTTC. As protein: CASRGTGGIKEQYF.

The chain is built from TRBV5-1 and TRBJ2-7, with 11 bases that match TRBD2. This CDR3 comprises 15 residues. Germline-derived CDR1 and CDR2 are SGHRS and YFSETQ. V was clipped by 3 bases and J by 7 bases; unmatched bases: 9. The CDR3 here is CASSYTTSGSREQYF. The CDR3 region has the DNA TGCGCCAGCAGCTATACAACTAGCGGGAGTCGAGAGCAGTACTTC.

This clone was seen more than once but under ten times. The CDR3 loop reads CASSVAPLASNTEAFF. Written as DNA, the CDR3 is TGTGCCAGCAGCGTAGCACCTCTAGCCTCGAACACTGAAGCTTTCTTT. This sequence joins TRBV9 and TRBJ1-1, with D uncertain. Trimming left V 0 bases short and J 1 base short, with 13 bases between. Per germline, CDR1 SGDLS and CDR2 YYNGEE. This CDR3 is 16 amino acids long.

This clone was counted between two and nine times. V usage is TRBV7-9 and J usage is TRBJ2-1, with TRBD2 matching 9 bases. Germline V gives CDR1 SEHNR, CDR2 FQNEAQ (reference sequence). The CDR3 extends over 16 amino acids. Trimming at V came to 6 bases and at J to 7 bases, leaving 13 bases not matched to a gene. Written as DNA, the CDR3 is TGTGCCAGCAGTCCAACCGCTAGCGGGAATGCGAATGAGCAGTTCTTC. Protein: CASSPTASGNANEQFF.

This chain links TRBV29-1 with TRBJ2-1; possible D gene TRBD1, 6 bases. The CDR3 runs to 14 residues. V lost 0 bases and J 12 bases, leaving 18 bases between the germline ends. From germline, CDR1 is SQVTM and CDR2 ANQGSEA. The CDR3 loop reads CSVEDRDRSGVQFF. For the CDR3, the DNA is TGCAGCGTTGAAGATCGGGATAGATCAGGGGTGCAGTTCTTC.

The chain employs TRBV11-2 and TRBJ2-2; D gene ambiguous. CDR1 and CDR2 (germline): SGHAT, FQNNGV. Trimming removed 3 bases from V and 6 bases from J, with 5 bases in between. This CDR3 is 12 amino acids long. The CDR3 reads CASSFLPGELFF. Here the CDR3 DNA reads TGTGCCAGCAGCTTTTTGCCCGGGGAGCTGTTTTTT.

This chain joins TRBV29-1 and TRBJ2-1, with 8 bases fitting TRBD1. The germline CDR1 and CDR2 sequences are SQVTM and ANQGSEA. There are 13 residues in the CDR3. V dropped 5 bases and J dropped 5; count of bases not matched to a gene: 5. The CDR3 here is CSVRTGSNNEQFF. For the CDR3, the DNA is TGCAGCGTTAGGACAGGGTCGAACAATGAGCAGTTCTTC.

The chain couples TRBV30 to TRBJ2-7; TRBD1 might be the D (5 bases). The V gene's germline CDR1 is GTSNPN and CDR2 SVGIG (reference sequence). Trimming removed 1 base at V and 6 bases at J, with 16 bases between. CDR3 length equals 14 residues. CDR3 nucleotides: TGTGCCTGGAGTGATTCAGGGCCAGGCTCCGAGCAGTACTTC. This encodes CAWSDSGPGSEQYF. Full variable domain (outside the CDR3, taken from reference TRBV30 and TRBJ2-7): SQTIHQWPATLVQPVGSPLSLECTVEGTSNPNLYWYRQAAGRGLQLLFYSVGIGQISSEVPQNLSASRPQDRQFILSSKKLLLSDSGFYLCAWSDSGPGSEQYFGPGTRLTVT.

This clone was seen a handful of times. This chain uses TRBV30 with TRBJ2-4; the match to TRBD1 covers 9 bases. V lost 2 bases to trimming and J lost 0 bases; unmatched junction nucleotides: 5. The CDR3 contains 16 residues. CDR1 GTSNPN and CDR2 SVGIG come from the germline V gene (reference sequence). The CDR3 DNA reads TGTGCCTGGAGTACGACAGGGGGACTAGCCAAAAACATTCAGTACTTC. Encoded protein: CAWSTTGGLAKNIQYF. The full variable domain, with the rest looked up from reference TRBV30 and TRBJ2-4, is SQTIHQWPATLVQPVGSPLSLECTVEGTSNPNLYWYRQAAGRGLQLLFYSVGIGQISSEVPQNLSASRPQDRQFILSSKKLLLSDSGFYLCAWSTTGGLAKNIQYFGAGTRLSVL.

This clone was seen only once. CDR3: CSVEGLTGEAYEQYF. CDR3 nucleotides: TGCAGCGTTGAGGGCCTCACAGGGGAGGCCTACGAGCAGTACTTC. The chain uses TRBV29-1 and TRBJ2-7, with a tentative D call TRBD1 (7 bases). The length of the CDR3 is 15 residues. The germline V gene encodes CDR1 SQVTM and CDR2 ANQGSEA. Trimming stripped 3 bases from V and 2 bases from J, with 17 bases between.

J is TRBJ2-5 and V is TRBV29-1; 7 positions agree with TRBD2. Germline loops: CDR1 SQVTM, CDR2 ANQGSEA. This CDR3 is 14 amino acids long. V shed 1 base, J shed 5 bases, and the junction held 7 bases outside the gene matches. As DNA, the CDR3 is TGCAGCGTTGAAGGAGGAGAAGCGGGGGAGACCCAGTACTTC. It specifies CSVEGGEAGETQYF.